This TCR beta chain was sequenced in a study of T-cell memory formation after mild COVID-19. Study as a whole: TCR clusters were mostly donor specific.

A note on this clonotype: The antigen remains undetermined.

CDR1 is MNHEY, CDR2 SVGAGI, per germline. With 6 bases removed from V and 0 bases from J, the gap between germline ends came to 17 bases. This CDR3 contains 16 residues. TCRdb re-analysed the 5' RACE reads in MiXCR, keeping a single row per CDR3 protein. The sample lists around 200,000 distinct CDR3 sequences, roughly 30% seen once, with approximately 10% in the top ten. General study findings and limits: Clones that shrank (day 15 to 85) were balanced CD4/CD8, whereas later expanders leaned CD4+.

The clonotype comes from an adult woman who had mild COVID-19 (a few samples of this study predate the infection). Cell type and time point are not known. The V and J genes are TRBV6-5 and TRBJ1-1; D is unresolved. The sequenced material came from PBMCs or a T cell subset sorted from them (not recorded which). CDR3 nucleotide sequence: TGTGCCAGCAGCAAAGACTGGAAGCGAATGAACACTGAAGCTTTCTTT. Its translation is CASSKDWKRMNTEAFF.